Each of the 25 T cell receptor beta chains below was sequenced from the same sample in a study of STAT5B mutations in CD4+ large granular lymphocyte leukemia. Sequencing was performed with immunoSEQ multiplex PCR; in TCRdb, only in-frame clones are kept and a portion is missing. Found here are roughly 34,000 clones, about 80% of them singletons; the top ten hold roughly 7%. The sequenced sample was CD4+ T cells from blood buffy coats. The receptors here all came from a human donor in good health.

This sequence joins TRBV5-1 and TRBJ2-1, with unresolved D. In germline, CDR1 is SGHRS, CDR2 YFSETQ. The CDR3 sequence is 16 residues long. Trimming left V 3 bases short and J 4 bases short, with 17 bases between. The CDR3 reads CASSSSGSWQYNEQFF. The CDR3 DNA follows: TGCGCCAGCAGCTCATCCGGGTCCTGGCAATACAATGAGCAGTTCTTC.

V usage is TRBV5-1 and J usage is TRBJ2-3, with unresolved D. The ends were cut back, 0 bases at V and 2 bases at J, with 7 bases in the middle. Germline-derived CDR1 and CDR2 are SGHRS and YFSETQ. This CDR3 comprises 14 residues. CDR3 amino acids: CASSLAQATDTQYF. CDR3 coding DNA: TGCGCCAGCAGCTTGGCTCAGGCCACAGATACGCAGTATTTT.

This clone occurred a few times. The chain is built from TRBV5-4 and TRBJ1-1; possible D gene TRBD1, 6 bases. The CDR3 runs to 15 residues. The germline V gene has CDR1 SGHNT and CDR2 YYREEE (reference sequence). Trimming left V 2 bases short and J 4 bases short, with 15 bases between. CDR3 in DNA: TGTGCCAGCAGCTTAGATGTCAGGGGCGGCACTGAAGCTTTCTTT. This codes for CASSLDVRGGTEAFF.

This clone came up a few times. V usage is TRBV13 and J usage is TRBJ1-1; the D gene is possibly TRBD1 (5 bases). With 3 bases removed from V and 5 bases from J, the gap between germline ends came to 13 bases. The CDR3 runs 14 residues. From germline, CDR1 is PRHDT and CDR2 FYEKMQ (reference sequence). The CDR3 region has the DNA TGTGCCAGCAGCTTCCACTCAGGGAGGACTGAAGCTTTCTTT. Its translation is CASSFHSGRTEAFF.

V and J are TRBV29-1 and TRBJ2-1, with 7 positions matching TRBD1. The CDR3 is made up of 13 amino acids. Germline V gene lookup returns CDR1 SQVTM and CDR2 ANQGSEA. The CDR3 bases are TGCAGTGCCACCACAGGGGTTTACAATGAGCAGTTCTTC. Its translation: CSATTGVYNEQFF.

The chain has TRBV19 and TRBJ2-3, with TRBD2 matching over 13 bases. CDR1 LNHDA and CDR2 SQIVND come from the germline V gene (reference sequence). CDR3 length equals 18 residues. V gave up 4 bases and J gave up 3 bases; unmatched junction bases: 10. The CDR3: CASSKGTSGAGGTDTQYF. The DNA of the CDR3 is TGTGCCAGTAGTAAAGGGACTAGCGGGGCTGGAGGTACAGATACGCAGTATTTT.

The rearrangement links TRBV2 to TRBJ1-2, with 8 bases fitting TRBD1. CDR3 length equals 14 residues. Germline V gene data show CDR1 as SNHLY and CDR2 as FYNNEI. Unmatched junction bases numbered 6, after V lost 5 bases and J lost 4 bases. The chain's CDR3 is CASSPPGQVYGYTF. The CDR3 region has the DNA TGTGCCAGCAGTCCCCCGGGACAGGTCTATGGCTACACCTTC.

The genes are TRBV5-4 and TRBJ2-1; the match to TRBD2 covers 16 bases. J lost 12 bases, V lost 4 bases, and 7 bases had no gene match. There are 15 residues in the CDR3. Looked up from germline, CDR1 is SGHNT and CDR2 is YYREEE (reference sequence). CDR3: CASSGGLAGGVGQFF. For the CDR3, the DNA is TGTGCCAGCAGCGGGGGACTAGCGGGAGGGGTAGGGCAGTTCTTC. Using reference TRBV5-4 and TRBJ2-1 for the parts outside the CDR3, the full variable domain is ETGVTQSPTHLIKTRGQQVTLRCSSQSGHNTVSWYQQALGQGPQFIFQYYREEENGRGNFPPRFSGLQFPNYSSELNVNALELDDSALYLCASSGGLAGGVGQFFGPGTRLTVL.

The sample holds a few counts of this clone. This chain connects TRBV10-2 to TRBJ2-1; D gene ambiguous. V shed 6 bases and J shed 0 bases, with 12 bases lying between them. The CDR3 is made up of 15 amino acids. The germline CDR1 and CDR2 sequences are WSHSY and SAAADI. CDR3: CASRRGGVSYNEQFF. The CDR3 bases are TGCGCCAGCAGGAGAGGTGGGGTCTCCTACAATGAGCAGTTCTTC.

The rearrangement links TRBV11-1 to TRBJ2-1; 7 bases are a match to TRBD2. Germline CDR1 reads SGHAT; CDR2 reads FQDESV (reference sequence). The CDR3 consists of 15 residues. V lost 5 bases to trimming and J lost 3 bases; unmatched junction nucleotides: 7. The DNA for the CDR3 is TGTGCCAGCAGCGGAGGGAGGGCCGACTACAATGAGCAGTTCTTC. Translation: CASSGGRADYNEQFF.

The chain employs TRBV29-1 and TRBJ2-7, with D uncertain. Trimming cost V 4 bases and J 1 base, with 11 bases left between them. CDR1 and CDR2 from the germline V gene are SQVTM and ANQGSEA. This CDR3 has 13 amino acids. CDR3 in amino acids: CSVVRAESYEQYF. CDR3 DNA: TGCAGCGTTGTTCGCGCGGAGTCCTACGAGCAGTACTTC.

CDR3: CASSQQQGVYGYTF. CDR3 bases: TGTGCCAGCTCCCAACAACAGGGGGTCTATGGCTACACCTTC. V usage is TRBV2 and J usage is TRBJ1-2; 8 bases fit TRBD1. CDR1 is SNHLY, CDR2 FYNNEI, per germline. The V segment lost 8 bases and the J segment 4 bases; nucleotides outside the gene matches: 9. This CDR3 spans 14 amino acids.

The gene calls are TRBV9 and TRBJ2-2; weak D call: TRBD1 (6 bases). This CDR3 region has 15 residues. V lost 4 bases, J lost 7 bases, and 17 bases lay in between. Germline lookup yields CDR1 SGDLS and CDR2 YYNGEE. The DNA of the CDR3 is TGTGCCAGCAGCCCCGGGTGGGGGCTCGTCGGGGAGCTGTTTTTT. Amino acids: CASSPGWGLVGELFF.

This rearrangement joins TRBV5-6 to TRBJ2-7, with D perhaps matching TRBD1 (6 bases). V was trimmed by 4 bases and J by 2 bases, leaving 19 bases between them. Germline loops: CDR1 SGHDT, CDR2 YYEEEE. The CDR3 contains 16 residues. As DNA, the CDR3 is TGTGCCAGCAGCCCTGAGGGGGTGGCGGCCCCCTACGAGCAGTACTTC. The encoded protein is CASSPEGVAAPYEQYF.

Turning to this clone: The junction departs from the called germline gene at one end, perhaps through a read error. The rearrangement joins TRBV7-2 to TRBJ1-2; D is uncertain. CDR1 and CDR2 from the germline V gene are SGHTA and FQGNSA. CDR3 size: 12 residues. CDR3 sequence: CASSLVGVDFAF. DNA of the CDR3: TGTGCCAGCAGCTTAGTCGGGGTCGACTTCGCCTTC. The whole variable domain, filled in from reference TRBV7-2 and TRBJ1-2, reads GAGVSQSPSNKVTEKGKDVELRCDPISGHTALYWYRQSLGQGLEFLIYFQGNSAPDKSGLPSDRFSAERTGGSVSTLTIQRTQQEDSAVYLCASSLVGVDFAFGSGTRLTVV.

This clone has just a few counts. CDR3 protein: CASSGRGTPLHF. CDR3 sequence (DNA): TGTGCCAGCAGTGGCAGGGGTACACCCCTCCACTTT. The chain employs TRBV2 and TRBJ1-6; D may be TRBD1 (6 bases). Germline loops: CDR1 SNHLY, CDR2 FYNNEI. The CDR3 runs to 12 residues. V was cut by 4 bases and J by 11 bases, with 9 bases left in between. Full variable domain (rest looked up from reference TRBV2 and TRBJ1-6): EPEVTQTPSHQVTQMGQEVILRCVPISNHLYFYWYRQILGQKVEFLVSFYNNEISEKSEIFDDQFSVERPDGSNFTLKIRSTKLEDSAMYFCASSGRGTPLHFGNGTRLTVT.

The chain couples TRBV18 to TRBJ1-4, with unresolved D. This CDR3 has 14 amino acids. Germline V gene data show CDR1 as KGHSH and CDR2 as LQKENI. Trimming stripped 1 base from V and 0 bases from J, with 3 bases between. CDR3 sequence (DNA): TGTGCCAGCTCACCACAACCAACTAATGAAAAACTGTTTTTT. Residues: CASSPQPTNEKLFF.

This chain links TRBV20-1 with TRBJ2-1; D remains unclear. The CDR3 consists of 10 residues. Trimming pared 3 bases from V and 7 bases from J, leaving 4 bases between. The germline gives CDR1 DFQATT, CDR2 SNEGSKA (reference sequence). The CDR3 sequence: CSASLNEQFF. As DNA, the CDR3 is TGCAGTGCTAGTCTAAATGAGCAGTTCTTC.

The V call is TRBV7-9, the J call TRBJ1-1, with D unclear. The V end was cut by 1 base, the J end by 0 bases, with 9 bases between. Per the germline V gene, CDR1 is SEHNR and CDR2 is FQNEAQ (reference sequence). The CDR3 extends over 15 amino acids. The CDR3 spells CASSLGQDLNTEAFF. CDR3 nucleotide sequence: TGTGCCAGCAGCTTAGGTCAGGATCTGAACACTGAAGCTTTCTTT.

This clone is a singleton in its sample. This rearrangement joins TRBV7-2 to TRBJ1-5, with unresolved D. Germline V lookup: CDR1 SGHTA, CDR2 FQGNSA. This CDR3 comprises 12 residues. V lost 4 bases, J lost 4 bases, and 5 bases lay in between. CDR3 amino acids: CASSSFNQPQHF. The CDR3 DNA sequence: TGTGCCAGCAGCTCCTTTAATCAGCCCCAGCATTTT.

The chain is built from TRBV2 and TRBJ2-4; no reliable D call. Germline assignment: CDR1 SNHLY and CDR2 FYNNEI. The CDR3 covers 16 residues. V lost 3 bases and J lost 0, with 12 bases in between. The CDR3 protein is CASSEHFTLAKNIQYF. The CDR3 DNA is TGTGCCAGCAGTGAGCACTTCACATTAGCCAAAAACATTCAGTACTTC.

The V and J genes are TRBV2 and TRBJ1-5; 9 bases align to TRBD1. The CDR3 runs 15 residues. In germline, CDR1 is SNHLY, CDR2 FYNNEI. V lost 4 bases to trimming and J lost 3 bases; unmatched junction nucleotides: 4. Here the CDR3 DNA reads TGTGCCAGCAGTGGGACAGGGGCCATCAATCAGCCCCAGCATTTT. Translating it yields CASSGTGAINQPQHF.

The chain combines TRBV14 with TRBJ1-1, with D tentatively TRBD1 (6 bases). The germline V gene encodes CDR1 SGHDN and CDR2 FVKESK. Between the trimmed V and J ends, which lost 5 bases and 1 base, there was a span of 8 bases. CDR3 size: 13 residues. In DNA form, the CDR3 reads TGTGCCAGCAGCTTGGACAGGAACACTGAAGCTTTCTTT. Protein: CASSLDRNTEAFF.

The gene calls are TRBV18 and TRBJ1-1; no reliable D call. Trimming pared 3 bases from V and 0 bases from J, leaving 8 bases between. The CDR3 has 14 residues. Germline lookup yields CDR1 KGHSH and CDR2 LQKENI. In DNA, the CDR3 is TGTGCCAGCTCACCCAGCGGCGTGAACACTGAAGCTTTCTTT. Amino acids: CASSPSGVNTEAFF.

In this sample, this clone turned up once. The V gene is TRBV4-1, the J gene TRBJ2-1, with 9 bases aligning to TRBD1. Germline lookup yields CDR1 MGHRA and CDR2 YSYEKL. V dropped 4 bases and J dropped 5; count of bases not matched to a gene: 12. The CDR3 length is 17 residues. Written as DNA, the CDR3 is TGCGCCAGCAGCCCAAGATTACAACAGGGGGCAGACAATGAGCAGTTCTTC. Protein product: CASSPRLQQGADNEQFF.